Listed below are T cell receptor beta chains from one sample, sequenced in a study of CD8+ T cells in alopecia areata. Assay: immunoSEQ multiplex PCR; the TCRdb copy retains only in-frame clones and omits some. The sample records under 250,000 clones, about three fifths being singletons. This specimen was CD4+ T cells sorted from blood, taken at week 4, from a patient treated with tofacitinib. The receptors were gathered from a human donor with alopecia areata. The CDR3 runs from the conserved cysteine through the conserved F or W. Where a row states a size, it is once, few, many or the class of an expanded clone; other rows omit it.

v_gene: TRBV11-3; abundance: NA; CDR3aa: CASSLILAGNTGELFF
v_gene: TRBV29-1; abundance: NA; CDR3aa: CSVVGASGYEQYF
v_gene: TRBV29-1; abundance: NA; CDR3aa: CSVEAVRGAVDTQYF
v_gene: TRBV30; abundance: NA; CDR3aa: CAWSRTGLNEKLFF
v_gene: TRBV6-1; abundance: NA; CDR3aa: CASRDVNTEAFF
v_gene: TRBV7-2; abundance: few; CDR3aa: CASSVGDSPLHF
v_gene: TRBV2; abundance: few; CDR3aa: CASTAYSGANVLTF
v_gene: TRBV29-1; abundance: NA; CDR3aa: CSVFLSLAKNIQYF
v_gene: TRBV25-1; abundance: few; CDR3aa: CASSRTGSAYEQYF
v_gene: TRBV29-1; abundance: NA; CDR3aa: CSIGVTNTEAFF
v_gene: TRBV18; abundance: NA; CDR3aa: CASSPGATNEKLFF
v_gene: TRBV23-1; abundance: NA; CDR3aa: CASSQSAGVSTEAFF
v_gene: TRBV4-2; abundance: NA; CDR3aa: CASSQPGLAGESEQFF
v_gene: TRBV5-1; abundance: once; CDR3aa: CASSLDSGGTTDTQYF